This T cell receptor (beta chain) was recovered during a study of neurological immune-mediated disorders. Findings and limits, study-wide: The study found the most TCR clonal expansion in HTLV-1-associated myelopathy and the least in multiple sclerosis, below healthy controls.

Each TCR transcript was tagged with a 10-nucleotide random UMI during 5'RACE. TCRdb passed the 5' RACE reads through MiXCR, listing each CDR3 protein once. The table shows 20,000 to 30,000 distinct CDR3 sequences, with about an eighth occurring only once. V was shortened by 0 bases and J by 11 bases, with 15 bases between the two germline ends. This CDR3 spans 15 amino acids. CDR1 is SGHDT and CDR2 is YYEEEE in the germline V gene. Judged by abundance, this clonotype is medium-sized. The antigen remains undetermined. This clonotype was obtained from a woman aged 35 to 49 with HTLV-1-associated myelopathy (HAM/TSP). This chain uses TRBV5-6 with TRBJ1-6; D might be TRBD1 (6 bases). The sequencing input was PBMCs. CDR3 coding DNA: TGTGCCAGCAGCTTGGTTGGGGGGGCTAAGACACCCCTCCACTTT. Protein sequence: CASSLVGGAKTPLHF.